This passage covers 18 T cell receptor beta chains from one sample sequenced in a study of blood T cell repertoires in COVID-19. TCRdb keeps only in-frame clones here, not all; method: immunoSEQ multiplex PCR. Among more than 300,000 clones listed, about 90% were seen once. The sequenced material came from peripheral blood. These receptors originate from a woman aged 18-29 years who had recovered from COVID-19.

This chain links TRBV6-1 with TRBJ2-7, with TRBD2 matching over 8 bases. Germline-derived CDR1 and CDR2 are MNHNS and SASEGT. Losses at the gene ends were 0 bases for V and 9 bases for J; bases not matched to a gene: 10. There are 15 residues in the CDR3. The CDR3 DNA sequence: TGTGCCAGCAGTGAAGCTAGACGGGAGGGTCTCTGGCAGTACGTC. Protein sequence: CASSEARREGLWQYV.

The rearrangement links TRBV7-2 to TRBJ1-1; D unresolved. The CDR3 loop spans 14 amino acids. Trimming shortened V by 1 base and J by 11 bases, and 17 bases separated the two germline ends. Germline values: CDR1 SGHTA, CDR2 FQGNSA. The CDR3 sequence is CASSLDFGPLKAFF. In DNA, the CDR3 is TGTGCCAGCAGCTTAGATTTTGGGCCTCTGAAGGCTTTCTTT.

This clone was counted a single time. The chain couples TRBV7-2 to TRBJ2-1; 8 nucleotides line up with TRBD1. This CDR3 contains 17 residues. Germline values: CDR1 SGHTA, CDR2 FQGNSA. With V trimmed by 1 base and J by 8 bases, 13 bases remained unmatched. CDR3 sequence reads: CASSLEVWTGMDDEQFF. CDR3 bases: TGTGCCAGCAGCTTAGAGGTCTGGACAGGGATGGATGATGAGCAGTTCTTC.

V and J are TRBV9 and TRBJ2-3, with 16 bases fitting TRBD2. The CDR3 has 19 residues. The J segment lost 1 base and the V segment lost 3 bases, leaving 8 bases of the junction unmatched. Germline CDR1 reads SGDLS; CDR2 reads YYNGEE. The CDR3 reads CASSAHSGTSGGGTDTQYF. The CDR3 nucleotides are TGTGCCAGCAGCGCTCACTCCGGGACTAGCGGGGGGGGCACAGATACGCAGTATTTT.

V is TRBV7-2 and J is TRBJ2-1, with D hard to call. In germline, CDR1 is SGHTA, CDR2 FQGNSA. The CDR3 loop spans 13 amino acids. Between the trimmed V and J ends, which lost 4 bases and 0 bases, there was a span of 4 bases. CDR3 nucleotides: TGTGCCAGCAGCTCGGGCTCCTACAATGAGCAGTTCTTC. Protein sequence: CASSSGSYNEQFF.

This chain joins TRBV19 and TRBJ1-2; 7 bases are a match to TRBD1. The CDR3 runs to 12 residues. V lost 9 bases to trimming and J lost 8 bases; unmatched junction nucleotides: 9. The germline V gene has CDR1 LNHDA and CDR2 SQIVND (reference sequence). DNA of the CDR3: TGTGCCAGCGGCACGACAGGGAACGGCTACACCTTC. Protein product: CASGTTGNGYTF.

This rearrangement joins TRBV7-2 to TRBJ2-1; 13 bases align to TRBD2. The CDR3 loop spans 15 amino acids. Germline CDR1 reads SGHTA; CDR2 reads FQGNSA. V shed 6 bases and J 4 bases; nucleotides not matched to a gene: 3. The CDR3 region has the DNA TGTGCCAGCAGACCGGGACTAGCGGGATACAATGAGCAGTTCTTC. Amino acids: CASRPGLAGYNEQFF.

This sequence joins TRBV6-5 and TRBJ2-3; D possibly corresponds to TRBD2 (5 bases). Germline CDR1 reads MNHEY; CDR2 reads SVGAGI. There are 15 residues in the CDR3. V lost 5 bases and J lost 6, with 18 bases in between. The CDR3 sequence is CASSRSRVSYDTQYF. In DNA, the CDR3 is TGTGCCAGCAGTCGCTCGAGGGTTTCGTACGATACGCAGTATTTT.

CDR3 amino acids: CASKKTSGRAGDQETQYF. DNA of the CDR3: TGCGCCAGCAAAAAGACTAGCGGGAGGGCCGGGGACCAAGAGACCCAGTACTTC. The chain combines TRBV10-2 with TRBJ2-5, with 14 bases identical to TRBD2. After removal of 7 bases from V and 0 bases from J, the junction contained 10 bases not matched to a gene. Looked up from germline, CDR1 is WSHSY and CDR2 is SAAADI. The CDR3 sequence is 18 residues long.

The table lists this clone with a count of one. J is TRBJ1-2 and V is TRBV7-9, with D perhaps TRBD1 (6 bases). V gave up 5 bases and J gave up 4 bases, with 17 bases separating them. Germline CDR1 SEHNR, CDR2 FQNEAQ (reference sequence). The CDR3 spans 15 residues. The CDR3 DNA reads TGTGCCAGCAGCGACCCGGGACAAACTGTCTATGGCTACACCTTC. Protein product: CASSDPGQTVYGYTF.

This rearrangement joins TRBV19 to TRBJ2-1, with D tentatively TRBD2 (6 bases). Trimming pared 4 bases from V and 2 bases from J, leaving 12 bases between. The CDR3 spans 15 residues. Germline assignment: CDR1 LNHDA and CDR2 SQIVND (reference sequence). The CDR3 sequence: CASSKTGLAYNEQFF. The CDR3 region has the DNA TGTGCCAGTAGTAAGACGGGACTGGCCTACAATGAGCAGTTCTTC.

This clone was detected once. This chain connects TRBV3-1 (or the pseudogene TRBV3-2) to TRBJ2-5; 7 bases agree with TRBD2. V dropped 1 base and J dropped 2; count of bases not matched to a gene: 10. Germline lookup yields CDR1 LGHDT and CDR2 YNNKEL (reference sequence). This CDR3 has 17 amino acids. For the CDR3, the DNA is TGTGCCAGCAGCCAAGGACCGACGGCGGGACTACAAGAGACCCAGTACTTC. Its translation is CASSQGPTAGLQETQYF.

The chain uses TRBV10-3 and TRBJ2-5; 8 bases match TRBD1. The V and J ends lost 4 bases and 5 bases, in that order; junction bases with no gene match: 9. The germline gives CDR1 ENHRY, CDR2 SYGVKD. The CDR3 runs 15 residues. CDR3 nucleotides: TGTGCCATCAGTGTTGGACAGGGCTTTGGGGAGACCCAGTACTTC. Translating gives CAISVGQGFGETQYF.

This chain links TRBV7-2 with TRBJ1-5, with 9 bases matching TRBD1. Looked up from germline, CDR1 is SGHTA and CDR2 is FQGNSA. The CDR3 length is 16 residues. Losses at the gene ends were 4 bases for V and 5 bases for J; bases not matched to a gene: 9. The CDR3 sequence is CASSSIGTGPYQPQHF. Here the CDR3 DNA reads TGTGCCAGCAGCTCAATCGGGACAGGGCCCTATCAGCCCCAGCATTTT.

The V gene is TRBV6-5, the J gene TRBJ1-2; 8 positions agree with TRBD1. The CDR3 totals 13 residues. Germline trimming cut 6 bases from V and 4 bases from J; bases unmatched to any gene: 4. Per the germline V gene, CDR1 is MNHEY and CDR2 is SVGAGI. As DNA, the CDR3 is TGTGCCAGCAGCACACAGGGGGTCTATGGCTACACCTTC. Protein product: CASSTQGVYGYTF.

V usage is TRBV28 and J usage is TRBJ1-3; the D gene is possibly TRBD1 (6 bases). V was cut by 9 bases and J by 0 bases, with 15 bases left in between. This CDR3 spans 15 amino acids. The germline gives CDR1 MDHEN, CDR2 SYDVKM. CDR3 nucleotides: TGTGCCAGTGGTGGACAGTTCAGCTCTGGAAACACCATATATTTT. Translating it yields CASGGQFSSGNTIYF.

The table lists this clone with a count of one. The CDR3 nucleotides read TGTGCCAGCAGTGAGGACAGGGTATGGGCCGGGGAGCTGTTTTTT. This sequence encodes CASSEDRVWAGELFF. This chain links TRBV2 with TRBJ2-2, with 8 bases lining up with TRBD1. Per the germline V gene, CDR1 is SNHLY and CDR2 is FYNNEI. After removal of 3 bases from V and 6 bases from J, the junction contained 6 bases not matched to a gene. The CDR3 has 15 amino acids.

The gene calls are TRBV5-3 and TRBJ1-4; D possibly corresponds to TRBD1 (5 bases). TRBV5-3 is recorded as an ORF, its role being uncertain. V shed 3 bases and J shed 5 bases, with 20 bases lying between them. The CDR3 has 17 amino acids. Here the CDR3 DNA reads TGTGCCAGAAGCTGTCCGAGGACAAGTAATCGAAATGAAAAACTGTTTTTT. It codes for CARSCPRTSNRNEKLFF.